These 31 T cell receptor beta chains were all obtained from the same sample, sequenced in a study of blood T cell repertoires in COVID-19. Libraries were prepared by immunoSEQ multiplex PCR; TCRdb keeps only in-frame clonotypes and omits some of them. The table has about 120,000 clones, about 92% seen once. Specimen: peripheral blood. The receptor set was obtained from a man aged 60 to 69 with COVID-19, enrolled during active disease.

The gene calls are TRBV6-2 or TRBV6-3 and TRBJ1-2; D gene ambiguous. V was trimmed by 6 bases and J by 2 bases, leaving 19 bases between them. Looked up from germline, CDR1 is MNHEY and CDR2 is SVGEGT. The CDR3 is made up of 16 amino acids. The CDR3 sequence: CASSDPVYGGNYGYTF. CDR3 DNA sequence: TGTGCCAGCAGCGACCCGGTCTACGGAGGGAACTATGGCTACACCTTC.

The chain carries TRBV2 and TRBJ2-2; TRBD2 is a possible D gene (5 bases). Trimming shortened V by 6 bases and J by 4 bases, and 18 bases separated the two germline ends. CDR3 length equals 16 residues. CDR1 is SNHLY, CDR2 FYNNEI, per germline. CDR3 sequence: CASSPPGFRGTGELFF. CDR3 DNA: TGTGCCAGCAGCCCGCCCGGGTTTCGGGGCACCGGGGAGCTGTTTTTT. Full variable domain (missing parts from reference TRBV2 and TRBJ2-2): EPEVTQTPSHQVTQMGQEVILRCVPISNHLYFYWYRQILGQKVEFLVSFYNNEISEKSEIFDDQFSVERPDGSNFTLKIRSTKLEDSAMYFCASSPPGFRGTGELFFGEGSRLTVL.

Only one count was recorded for this clone. In DNA, the CDR3 is TGTGCCTGGAGTGGAGGACTAGCGGGAGGCAATGAGCAGTTCTTC. It specifies CAWSGGLAGGNEQFF. This chain joins TRBV30 and TRBJ2-1; TRBD2 agrees at 14 bases. This CDR3 is 15 amino acids long. In germline, CDR1 is GTSNPN, CDR2 SVGIG (reference sequence). The trim removed 1 base at V and 6 bases at J, leaving 2 bases unmatched.

This sequence joins TRBV28 and TRBJ1-5, with no clear D. The V gene's germline CDR1 is MDHEN and CDR2 SYDVKM. V was cut by 5 bases and J by 1 base, with 12 bases left in between. The CDR3 runs 15 residues. The CDR3 DNA follows: TGTGCCAGCAGTGAGGAGCGTCGGAGCAATCAGCCCCAGCATTTT. Its protein is CASSEERRSNQPQHF.

This chain links TRBV6-5 with TRBJ2-7; 7 nucleotides align to TRBD1. The CDR3 sequence is 14 residues long. J lost 0 bases, V lost 6 bases, and 5 bases had no gene match. In germline, CDR1 is MNHEY, CDR2 SVGAGI. CDR3 region: CASRRWDSSYEQYF. The CDR3 nucleotides read TGTGCCAGCAGGAGGTGGGACAGCTCCTACGAGCAGTACTTC.

The CDR3 loop reads CASSLVSGGEDTQYF. The CDR3 region has the DNA TGCGCCAGCAGCTTGGTTTCAGGGGGCGAGGATACGCAGTATTTT. The V and J genes are TRBV5-1 and TRBJ2-3, with 8 bases aligning to TRBD1. CDR1 is SGHRS, CDR2 YFSETQ, per germline. This CDR3 contains 15 residues. V shed 0 bases and J 6 bases; nucleotides not matched to a gene: 6.

The chain couples TRBV19 to TRBJ1-1; D call uncertain. Trimming shortened V by 4 bases and J by 4 bases, and 13 bases separated the two germline ends. In germline, CDR1 is LNHDA, CDR2 SQIVND (reference sequence). The length of the CDR3 is 14 residues. The CDR3, as DNA: TGTGCCAGTAGTACCAGAGGGTCCGGCACTGAAGCTTTCTTT. It specifies CASSTRGSGTEAFF. Full variable domain (missing parts from reference TRBV19 and TRBJ1-1): DGGITQSPKYLFRKEGQNVTLSCEQNLNHDAMYWYRQDPGQGLRLIYYSQIVNDFQKGDIAEGYSVSREKKESFPLTVTSAQKNPTAFYLCASSTRGSGTEAFFGQGTRLTVV.

The chain employs TRBV10-2 and TRBJ2-5; D call uncertain. The germline V gene encodes CDR1 WSHSY and CDR2 SAAADI. Between the trimmed V and J ends, which lost 6 bases and 1 base, there was a span of 9 bases. CDR3 length: 13 residues. This chain's CDR3 is CASSEPGQETQYF. CDR3 DNA sequence: TGCGCCAGCAGCGAACCCGGCCAAGAGACCCAGTACTTC.

This clone appeared once. The chain employs TRBV6-1 and TRBJ2-1; D might be TRBD1 (5 bases). The CDR3 is 15 residues long. Per germline, CDR1 MNHNS and CDR2 SASEGT. Between the trimmed V and J ends, which lost 1 base and 3 bases, there was a span of 10 bases. The CDR3 DNA reads TGTGCCAGCAGTGAAGGCCTAGACAGCTACAATGAGCAGTTCTTC. It translates to CASSEGLDSYNEQFF.

The rearrangement links TRBV29-1 to TRBJ1-5; 8 bases match TRBD1. After removal of 4 bases from V and 4 bases from J, the junction contained 3 bases not matched to a gene. Germline lookup yields CDR1 SQVTM and CDR2 ANQGSEA. The length of the CDR3 is 13 residues. For the CDR3, the DNA is TGCAGCGTTGCCGACAGGGGAAATCAGCCCCAGCATTTT. It translates to CSVADRGNQPQHF.

DNA for the CDR3: TGTGCCAGTAGTATAGTGGGAGCCGGGGAGCTGTTTTTT. Protein sequence: CASSIVGAGELFF. This sequence joins TRBV19 and TRBJ2-2; D might be TRBD2 (5 bases). Trimming cost V 1 base and J 6 bases, with 6 bases left between them. CDR1 and CDR2 from the germline V gene are LNHDA and SQIVND (reference sequence). The CDR3 consists of 13 residues.

The chain combines TRBV15 with TRBJ1-5; 10 bases match TRBD1. The CDR3 is 18 amino acids. Germline CDR1 reads LNHNV; CDR2 reads YYDKDF (reference sequence). V shed 3 bases and J 4 bases; nucleotides not matched to a gene: 12. The CDR3: CATSSRERGQGKNQPQHF. The CDR3 DNA follows: TGTGCCACCAGCAGTAGAGAACGGGGACAGGGGAAAAATCAGCCCCAGCATTTT.

As DNA, the CDR3 is TGTGCCAGTAGTATTGTTAGCGGCCCAAGTAGTGAGCAGTTCTTC. Protein product: CASSIVSGPSSEQFF. The genes are TRBV19 and TRBJ2-1, with D possibly matching TRBD2 (6 bases). The CDR3 loop spans 15 amino acids. Per germline, CDR1 LNHDA and CDR2 SQIVND (reference sequence). Trimming removed 3 bases at V and 9 bases at J, with 18 bases between.

The chain joins TRBV7-7 to TRBJ2-2; a weak D match, TRBD1 (6 bases). Germline CDR1 SSHAT, CDR2 FNYEAQ (reference sequence). This CDR3 has 15 residues. Trimming stripped 5 bases from V and 3 bases from J, with 13 bases between. The DNA of the CDR3 is TGTGCCAGCAGCCCAGGGGTGGAAGACACCGGGGAGCTGTTTTTT. It translates to CASSPGVEDTGELFF.

The chain couples TRBV6-6 to TRBJ1-2; D perhaps matches TRBD1 (5 bases). The V gene lost 8 bases and the J gene lost 9 bases, with 13 bases spanning the gap. The CDR3 extends over 11 amino acids. Per the germline V gene, CDR1 is MNHNY and CDR2 is SVGAGI (reference sequence). In DNA, the CDR3 is TGTGCCAGCCTTGGGGGGGGGAGCTACACCTTC. It translates to CASLGGGSYTF.

The chain couples TRBV15 to TRBJ1-2, with D possibly being TRBD1 (5 bases). The CDR3 is made up of 14 amino acids. CDR1 and CDR2 (germline): LNHNV, YYDKDF (reference sequence). The V gene lost 0 bases and the J gene lost 5 bases, with 10 bases spanning the gap. CDR3 residues: CATSRDRRGYGYTF. As DNA, the CDR3 is TGTGCCACCAGCAGAGATCGCCGGGGGTATGGCTACACCTTC. Variable domain in full (rest from reference TRBV15 and TRBJ1-2): DAMVIQNPRYQVTQFGKPVTLSCSQTLNHNVMYWYQQKSSQAPKLLFHYYDKDFNNEADTPDNFQSRRPNTSFCFLDIRSPGLGDTAMYLCATSRDRRGYGYTFGSGTRLTVV.

The J gene is TRBJ2-1, the V gene TRBV6-2 or TRBV6-3; TRBD2 aligns across 15 bases. V was pared by 5 bases and J by 0 bases, with 14 bases of the junction left unmatched. The CDR3 is 21 residues long. Germline values: CDR1 MNHEY, CDR2 SVGEGT. The CDR3 region has the DNA TGTGCCAGCAGTACCCGGACTAGCGGGAGGGCCCGAACTAGCTCCTACAATGAGCAGTTCTTC. It codes for CASSTRTSGRARTSSYNEQFF.

The chain uses TRBV10-2 and TRBJ1-6; 7 positions agree with TRBD1. The CDR3 has 13 residues. V was clipped by 2 bases and J by 9 bases; unmatched bases: 1. Germline V gene lookup returns CDR1 WSHSY and CDR2 SAAADI. The CDR3 DNA reads TGCGCCAGCAGTGAGGCAGGGGGTTCACCCCTCCACTTT. Protein: CASSEAGGSPLHF.

V and J are TRBV27 and TRBJ2-3, with 7 bases identical to TRBD2. The CDR3 sequence is 16 residues long. The trim removed 2 bases at V and 9 bases at J, leaving 14 bases unmatched. Looked up from germline, CDR1 is MNHEY and CDR2 is SMNVEV (reference sequence). CDR3 protein: CASSLGSTSDLDTQYF. In nucleotides, the CDR3 is TGTGCCAGCAGTTTAGGAAGTACTAGCGACTTAGACACGCAGTATTTT.

The DNA of the CDR3 is TGCGCCAGCAGCCAAGAGCAGGCGTCTGGAAACACCATATATTTT. Its protein product is CASSQEQASGNTIYF. The chain has TRBV4-1 and TRBJ1-3; D is ambiguous. The germline V gene has CDR1 MGHRA and CDR2 YSYEKL. The CDR3 spans 15 residues. V lost 0 bases, J lost 1 base, and 7 bases lay in between.

The chain is built from TRBV10-1 and TRBJ1-3; D unclear. CDR3 length: 14 amino acids. The germline gives CDR1 WNHNN, CDR2 SYGVQD (reference sequence). V lost 10 bases and J 2 bases, leaving 15 bases between the germline ends. For the CDR3, the DNA is TGCGCCATCGCCGTTAGGGAGGCTGGAAACACCATATATTTT. This sequence encodes CAIAVREAGNTIYF.

The V call is TRBV7-9, the J call TRBJ2-7, with D perhaps TRBD2 (6 bases). The germline V and J ends were trimmed by 8 bases and 4 bases, with 15 bases remaining between them. The CDR3 covers 13 residues. Germline V CDR1 and CDR2: SEHNR, FQNEAQ (reference sequence). The CDR3 region is CASGYWGRYEQYF. CDR3 DNA sequence: TGTGCCAGCGGGTATTGGGGGAGGTACGAGCAGTACTTC.

The chain couples TRBV18 to TRBJ2-2, with 8 bases identical to TRBD1. V dropped 2 bases and J dropped 2; count of bases not matched to a gene: 1. Per germline, CDR1 KGHSH and CDR2 LQKENI. CDR3 length: 15 residues. CDR3 sequence: CASSPDRGNTGELFF. In nucleotides, the CDR3 is TGTGCCAGCTCACCAGACAGGGGAAACACCGGGGAGCTGTTTTTT.

J is TRBJ2-1 and V is TRBV14; maybe TRBD2 (5 bases). This CDR3 has 12 amino acids. Per the germline V gene, CDR1 is SGHDN and CDR2 is FVKESK. V was cut by 11 bases and J by 8 bases, with 16 bases left in between. The CDR3 bases are TGTGCCCTCGGCAAGAAGAGGGATGAGCAGTTCTTC. Encoded protein: CALGKKRDEQFF.

The chain couples TRBV12-3 or TRBV12-4 to TRBJ2-7; 9 bases are shared with TRBD2. The CDR3 contains 13 residues. The V segment lost 4 bases and the J segment 3 bases; nucleotides outside the gene matches: 1. The CDR3 is CASSSTSGYEQYF. DNA of the CDR3: TGTGCCAGCAGTTCGACTAGCGGCTACGAGCAGTACTTC.

The genes are TRBV5-1 and TRBJ2-2, with D possibly being TRBD2 (5 bases). V lost 2 bases and J lost 4, with 15 bases in between. Germline V gene sequence: CDR1 SGHRS, CDR2 YFSETQ. The CDR3 is 16 residues long. CDR3 DNA: TGCGCCAGCAGCTTCGTGGCCAGCGGAGGCACCGGGGAGCTGTTTTTT. Its protein product is CASSFVASGGTGELFF. The variable domain in full, completed from reference TRBV5-1 and TRBJ2-2, reads KAGVTQTPRYLIKTRGQQVTLSCSPISGHRSVSWYQQTPGQGLQFLFEYFSETQRNKGNFPGRFSGRQFSNSRSEMNVSTLELGDSALYLCASSFVASGGTGELFFGEGSRLTVL.

The rearrangement links TRBV3-1 (or the pseudogene TRBV3-2) to TRBJ1-1; the match to TRBD1 covers 7 bases. The germline V gene has CDR1 LGHDT and CDR2 YNNKEL (reference sequence). J gave up 1 base and V 4 bases, and 6 bases lay outside the gene matches. The length of the CDR3 is 15 residues. The CDR3 loop is CASSPHRGENTEAFF. The CDR3 DNA reads TGTGCCAGCAGCCCGCACAGGGGTGAGAACACTGAAGCTTTCTTT.

The genes are TRBV7-2 and TRBJ2-2; possibly TRBD2 for D (5 bases). Germline lookup yields CDR1 SGHTA and CDR2 FQGNSA. The CDR3 covers 13 residues. Trimming cost V 7 bases and J 6 bases, with 12 bases left between them. The CDR3 sequence: CASNRPGAGELFF. CDR3 sequence (DNA): TGTGCCAGCAACCGACCCGGGGCCGGGGAGCTGTTTTTT.

The V call is TRBV6-1, the J call TRBJ1-2; D is undetermined. V was clipped by 0 bases and J by 1 base, with 12 bases between them. In germline, CDR1 is MNHNS, CDR2 SASEGT. The CDR3 has 16 amino acids. The CDR3 bases are TGTGCCAGCAGTGAAGCTTCCGGAGATCTTAACTATGGCTACACCTTC. Translating it yields CASSEASGDLNYGYTF.

This sequence joins TRBV24-1 and TRBJ1-1; 9 bases map to TRBD1. Germline V gives CDR1 KGHDR, CDR2 SFDVKD. V lost 2 bases, J lost 5 bases, and 5 bases stayed unmatched. There are 15 residues in the CDR3. The CDR3 loop reads CATSDSGQGSTEAFF. In DNA, the CDR3 is TGTGCCACCAGTGATTCCGGACAGGGGAGTACTGAAGCTTTCTTT.

The chain is built from TRBV18 and TRBJ2-7; 8 bases agree with TRBD2. Germline V CDR1 and CDR2: KGHSH, LQKENI. CDR3 length: 16 residues. J lost 3 bases, V lost 3 bases, and 10 bases had no gene match. In DNA form, the CDR3 reads TGTGCCAGCTCACCCGAGGGCGGGACTAGGGTCTACGAGCAGTACTTC. It codes for CASSPEGGTRVYEQYF.